This T cell receptor (beta chain) originates from a study of cytomegalovirus exposure and HLA in healthy donors. The PCR used 60 Vbeta and 13 Jbeta primers. The protocol was immunoSEQ multiplex PCR, while the TCRdb copy is restricted to in-frame clones and leaves out a portion. The sample lists about 68,000 clones; about 81% were seen once. Notes on the study in general: Most CMV-associated TCR beta chains were later found to appear HLA-restricted.

Concerning this clone itself: What it binds is not known.

The sequencing input was PBMCs. The sequence was collected from a human donor in good health.

CDR3 residues: CASSEVLFAGNNQPQHF. CDR3 nucleotide sequence: TGTGCCAGCAGTGAAGTCCTATTCGCAGGGAACAATCAGCCCCAGCATTTT. This rearrangement joins TRBV6-1 to TRBJ1-5; D might be TRBD1 (5 bases). The germline CDR1 and CDR2 sequences are MNHNS and SASEGT. This CDR3 has 17 amino acids. V gave up 1 base and J gave up 3 bases, with 16 bases separating them.